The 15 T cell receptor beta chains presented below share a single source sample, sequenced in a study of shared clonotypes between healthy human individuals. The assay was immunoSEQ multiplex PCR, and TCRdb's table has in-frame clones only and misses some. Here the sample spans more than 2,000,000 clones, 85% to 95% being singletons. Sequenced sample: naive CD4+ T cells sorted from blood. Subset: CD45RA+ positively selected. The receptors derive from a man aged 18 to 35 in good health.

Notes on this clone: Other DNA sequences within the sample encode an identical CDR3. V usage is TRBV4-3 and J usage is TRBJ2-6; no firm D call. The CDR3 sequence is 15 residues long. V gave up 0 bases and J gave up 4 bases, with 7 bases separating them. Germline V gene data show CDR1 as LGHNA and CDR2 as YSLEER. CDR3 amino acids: CASSQEGSGANVLTF. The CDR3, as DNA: TGCGCCAGCAGCCAAGAGGGGTCCGGGGCCAACGTCCTGACTTTC.

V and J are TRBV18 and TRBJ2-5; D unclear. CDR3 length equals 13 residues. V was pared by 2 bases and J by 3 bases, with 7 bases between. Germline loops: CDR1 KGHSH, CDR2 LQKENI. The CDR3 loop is CASSPSTEETQYF. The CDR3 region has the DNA TGTGCCAGCTCACCATCAACAGAAGAGACCCAGTACTTC.

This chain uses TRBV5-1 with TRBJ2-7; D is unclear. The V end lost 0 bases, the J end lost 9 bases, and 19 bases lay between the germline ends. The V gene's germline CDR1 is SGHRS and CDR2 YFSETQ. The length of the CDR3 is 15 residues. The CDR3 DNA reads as TGCGCCAGCAGCTTGGCCGGCCCCGGCCGCTCATTGCAGTACTTC. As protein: CASSLAGPGRSLQYF.

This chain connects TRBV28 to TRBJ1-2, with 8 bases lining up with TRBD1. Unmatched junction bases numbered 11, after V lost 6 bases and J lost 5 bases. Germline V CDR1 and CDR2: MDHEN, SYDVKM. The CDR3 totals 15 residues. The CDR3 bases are TGTGCCAGCAGCTCTATCGGACAGGGATTATATGGCTACACCTTC. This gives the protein CASSSIGQGLYGYTF.

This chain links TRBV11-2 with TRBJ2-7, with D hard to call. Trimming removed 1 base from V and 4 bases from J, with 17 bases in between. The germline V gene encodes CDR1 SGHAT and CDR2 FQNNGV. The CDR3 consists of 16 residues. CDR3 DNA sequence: TGTGCCAGCAGCTTAGTTCAGGTTAAGGCCAGGTACGAGCAGTACTTC. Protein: CASSLVQVKARYEQYF.

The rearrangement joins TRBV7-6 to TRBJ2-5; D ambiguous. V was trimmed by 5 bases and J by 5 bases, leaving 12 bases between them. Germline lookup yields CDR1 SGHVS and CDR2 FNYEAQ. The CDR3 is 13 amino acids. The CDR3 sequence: CASSHPVVETQYF. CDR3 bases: TGTGCCAGCAGCCACCCCGTGGTCGAGACCCAGTACTTC.

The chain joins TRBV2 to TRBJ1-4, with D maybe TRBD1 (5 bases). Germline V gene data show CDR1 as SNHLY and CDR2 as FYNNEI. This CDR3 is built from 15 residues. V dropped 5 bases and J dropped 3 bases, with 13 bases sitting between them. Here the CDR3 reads CASSPTGGANEKLFF. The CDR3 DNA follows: TGTGCCAGCAGTCCAACGGGGGGGGCTAATGAAAAACTGTTTTTT.

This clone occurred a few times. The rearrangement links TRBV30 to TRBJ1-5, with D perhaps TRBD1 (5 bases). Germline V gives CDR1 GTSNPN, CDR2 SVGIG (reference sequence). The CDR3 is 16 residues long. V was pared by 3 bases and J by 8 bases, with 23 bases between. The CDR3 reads CAWSAPGAVPTKPQHF. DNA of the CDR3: TGTGCCTGGAGCGCCCCCGGGGCAGTCCCCACTAAGCCCCAGCATTTT.

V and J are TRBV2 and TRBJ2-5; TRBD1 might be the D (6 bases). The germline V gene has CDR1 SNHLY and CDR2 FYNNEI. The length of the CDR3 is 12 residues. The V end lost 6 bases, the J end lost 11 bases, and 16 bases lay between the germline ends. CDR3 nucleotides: TGTGCCAGCAGGCAAGCGCCTCAGGGGCAGTACTTC. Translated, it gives CASRQAPQGQYF.

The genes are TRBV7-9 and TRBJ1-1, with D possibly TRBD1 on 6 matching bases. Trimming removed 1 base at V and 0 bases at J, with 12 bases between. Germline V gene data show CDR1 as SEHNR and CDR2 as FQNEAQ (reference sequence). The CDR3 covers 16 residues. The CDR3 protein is CASSLERQAVNTEAFF. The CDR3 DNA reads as TGTGCCAGCAGCTTAGAGCGACAGGCTGTGAACACTGAAGCTTTCTTT.

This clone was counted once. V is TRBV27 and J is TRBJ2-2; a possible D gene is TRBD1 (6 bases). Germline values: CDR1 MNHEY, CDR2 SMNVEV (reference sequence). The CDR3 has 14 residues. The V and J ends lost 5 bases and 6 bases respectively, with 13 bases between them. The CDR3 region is CASSGTGFSGELFF. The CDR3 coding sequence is TGTGCCAGCAGTGGCACAGGGTTCTCCGGGGAGCTGTTTTTT.

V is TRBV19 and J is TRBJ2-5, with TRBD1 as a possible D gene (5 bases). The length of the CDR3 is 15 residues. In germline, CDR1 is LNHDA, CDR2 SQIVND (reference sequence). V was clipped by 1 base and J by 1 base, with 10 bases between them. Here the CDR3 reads CASSIGGTGQETQYF. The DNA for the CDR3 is TGTGCCAGTAGTATAGGGGGCACAGGCCAAGAGACCCAGTACTTC.

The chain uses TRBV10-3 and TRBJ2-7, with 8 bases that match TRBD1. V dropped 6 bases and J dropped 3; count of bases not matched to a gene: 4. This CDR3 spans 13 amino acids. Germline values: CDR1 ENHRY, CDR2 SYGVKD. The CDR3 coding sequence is TGTGCCATCAGGGACAGGGTAGACTACGAGCAGTACTTC. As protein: CAIRDRVDYEQYF.

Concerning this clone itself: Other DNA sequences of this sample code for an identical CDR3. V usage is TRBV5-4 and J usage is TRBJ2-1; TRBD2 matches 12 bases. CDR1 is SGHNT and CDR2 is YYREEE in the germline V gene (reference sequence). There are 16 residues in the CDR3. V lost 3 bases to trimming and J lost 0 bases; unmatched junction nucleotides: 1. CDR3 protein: CASSSTSGSSYNEQFF. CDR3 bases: TGTGCCAGCAGCTCGACTAGCGGGAGCTCCTACAATGAGCAGTTCTTC.

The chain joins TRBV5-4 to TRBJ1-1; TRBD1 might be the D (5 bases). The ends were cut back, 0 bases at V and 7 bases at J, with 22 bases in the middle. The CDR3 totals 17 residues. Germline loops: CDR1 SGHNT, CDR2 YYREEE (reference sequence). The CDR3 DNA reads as TGTGCCAGCAGCTTGGGACTCGGGGGGACCTGGGGTGATGAAGCTTTCTTT. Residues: CASSLGLGGTWGDEAFF.